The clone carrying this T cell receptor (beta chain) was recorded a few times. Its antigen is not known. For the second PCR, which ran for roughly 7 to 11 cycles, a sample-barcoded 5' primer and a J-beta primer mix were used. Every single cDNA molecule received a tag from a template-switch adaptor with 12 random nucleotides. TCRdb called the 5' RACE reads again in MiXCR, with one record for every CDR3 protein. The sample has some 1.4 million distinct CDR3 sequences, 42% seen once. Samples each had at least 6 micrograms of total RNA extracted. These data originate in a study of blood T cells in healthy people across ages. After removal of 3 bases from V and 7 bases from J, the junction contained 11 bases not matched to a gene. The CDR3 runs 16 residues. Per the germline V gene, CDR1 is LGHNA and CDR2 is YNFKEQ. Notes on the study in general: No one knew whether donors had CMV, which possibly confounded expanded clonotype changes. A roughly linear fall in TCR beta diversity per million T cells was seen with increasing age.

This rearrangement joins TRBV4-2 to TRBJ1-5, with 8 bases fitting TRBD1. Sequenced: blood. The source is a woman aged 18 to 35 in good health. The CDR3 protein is CASSQSIQGAQQPQHF. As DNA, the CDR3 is TGTGCCAGCAGCCAGTCTATTCAGGGGGCTCAACAGCCCCAGCATTTT.